Below are 17 T cell receptor beta chains sequenced from a single sample in a study of blood T cell repertoires in COVID-19. TCRdb's copy holds only in-frame clones and misses some; the assay was immunoSEQ multiplex PCR. The sample contains roughly 57,000 clones, approximately 79% of which appear only once. Sequencing was done on a sample of peripheral blood. Every receptor here comes from a man between 60 and 70 years old with acute or convalescent COVID-19.

Concerning this clone itself: This same CDR3 is encoded by further DNA sequences in the sample. The V call is TRBV5-5, the J call TRBJ1-3; a weak D match, TRBD1 (5 bases). The CDR3 runs to 14 residues. Trimming cost V 0 bases and J 2 bases, with 6 bases left between them. Germline CDR1 is SGHKS and CDR2 is YYEKEE (reference sequence). This CDR3 is CASSLGGAGNTIYF. The DNA of the CDR3 is TGTGCCAGCAGCTTGGGGGGGGCTGGAAACACCATATATTTT.

This clone was seen once. This sequence joins TRBV12-1 and TRBJ2-7; the table calls TRBD1, which could not be checked here. TRBV12-1 has pseudogene status. This CDR3 has 16 amino acids. CDR3 sequence (DNA): TGTGCCAGCAGCCCGTGCCGGGACAGAAAAGACTACGAGCAGTACTTC. This sequence encodes CASSPCRDRKDYEQYF.

The chain recombines TRBV5-1 with TRBJ2-2; 7 positions agree with TRBD1. Germline-derived CDR1 and CDR2 are SGHRS and YFSETQ. The CDR3 covers 15 residues. Trimming cost V 1 base and J 3 bases; bases outside gene matches: 3. CDR3 bases: TGCGCCAGCAGCTTGCCAGGGGGAGACACCGGGGAGCTGTTTTTT. Protein sequence: CASSLPGGDTGELFF.

CDR3 protein: CASSLGWDTSSGNTIYF. The CDR3 DNA follows: TGTGCCAGCAGCTTAGGTTGGGATACTAGCTCTGGAAACACCATATATTTT. This chain joins TRBV7-9 and TRBJ1-3, with no clear D. This CDR3 spans 17 amino acids. Per germline, CDR1 SEHNR and CDR2 FQNEAQ (reference sequence). With 1 base removed from V and 0 bases from J, the gap between germline ends came to 13 bases.

The J gene is TRBJ1-1, the V gene TRBV6-1; D call uncertain. Trimming removed 0 bases from V and 3 bases from J, with 11 bases in between. Germline loops: CDR1 MNHNS, CDR2 SASEGT. This CDR3 spans 15 amino acids. The CDR3 here is CASSEARLLDTEAFF. The CDR3 coding sequence is TGTGCCAGCAGTGAAGCGCGACTTTTGGACACTGAAGCTTTCTTT.

This clone has more than one count but fewer than ten. CDR3 sequence reads: CASSLRTSRGDTQYF. CDR3 sequence (DNA): TGTGCCAGCAGCCTCCGGACTAGCCGAGGCGATACGCAGTATTTT. V is TRBV7-2 and J is TRBJ2-3; 8 bases are a match to TRBD2. This CDR3 region has 15 residues. Germline CDR1 is SGHTA and CDR2 is FQGNSA. J lost 6 bases, V lost 5 bases, and 10 bases had no gene match.

This clone was recorded a few times. The genes are TRBV2 and TRBJ1-2, with 9 bases identical to TRBD1. The trim removed 4 bases at V and 4 bases at J, leaving 4 bases unmatched. The CDR3 extends over 14 amino acids. The germline gives CDR1 SNHLY, CDR2 FYNNEI. The CDR3 is CASSGDRATYGYTF. CDR3 DNA sequence: TGTGCCAGCAGTGGGGACAGGGCCACCTATGGCTACACCTTC.

The chain uses TRBV5-1 and TRBJ2-7; possibly TRBD2 for D (7 bases). Germline CDR1 and CDR2: SGHRS and YFSETQ. The CDR3 length is 17 residues. V was clipped by 6 bases and J by 2 bases, with 24 bases between them. The chain's CDR3 is CASTLGGAINEAYEQYF. As DNA, the CDR3 is TGCGCCAGCACGCTAGGGGGGGCCATAAACGAAGCCTACGAGCAGTACTTC.

V usage is TRBV7-3 and J usage is TRBJ2-5; D gene uncertain. The CDR3 is 13 amino acids. V was clipped by 4 bases and J by 5 bases, with 11 bases between them. Germline assignment: CDR1 SGHTA and CDR2 FQGTGA. The CDR3 nucleotides are TGTGCCAGCAGCTATAACCTCGGGGAGACCCAGTACTTC. This translates into CASSYNLGETQYF.

This chain uses TRBV2 with TRBJ1-1, with TRBD1 matching over 7 bases. Germline V lookup: CDR1 SNHLY, CDR2 FYNNEI. With 6 bases clipped from V and 4 bases from J, the junction kept 8 bases outside the gene matches. This CDR3 contains 14 residues. The CDR3 sequence: CASRGPGGPTEAFF. In DNA form, the CDR3 reads TGTGCCAGCAGAGGGCCAGGGGGGCCCACTGAAGCTTTCTTT.

DNA of the CDR3: TGTGCCAGCAGCTTGGAGGTGTCGGGGAATGGCTACACCTTC. Translating gives CASSLEVSGNGYTF. V gene TRBV7-9 combines with J gene TRBJ1-2; no clear D gene. Trimming cost V 3 bases and J 6 bases, with 14 bases left between them. There are 14 residues in the CDR3. Per germline, CDR1 SEHNR and CDR2 FQNEAQ (reference sequence).

The V gene is TRBV27, the J gene TRBJ2-2; no firm D call. Deletions cut 7 bases from V and 2 bases from J, with 11 bases between. This CDR3 spans 14 amino acids. The V gene's germline CDR1 is MNHEY and CDR2 SMNVEV (reference sequence). CDR3 region: CASKGAANTGELFF. The CDR3 DNA is TGTGCCAGCAAAGGTGCGGCAAACACCGGGGAGCTGTTTTTT.

The DNA of the CDR3 is TGTGCCAGCAGCCAAGAGGGTCAGGGTTCACCCCTCCACTTT. It codes for CASSQEGQGSPLHF. The chain has TRBV14 and TRBJ1-6, with D possibly TRBD1 on 5 matching bases. The CDR3 covers 14 residues. Germline CDR1 is SGHDN and CDR2 is FVKESK. V was cut by 0 bases and J by 9 bases, with 9 bases left in between.

The chain recombines TRBV14 with TRBJ1-1; 8 positions agree with TRBD1. This CDR3 contains 13 residues. The germline CDR1 and CDR2 sequences are SGHDN and FVKESK. The V gene end was trimmed by 9 bases and the J gene end by 6 bases; junction bases not matched to a gene: 9. This CDR3 is CASSTRGLAEAFF. CDR3 coding DNA: TGTGCCAGTTCGACCAGGGGGCTCGCTGAAGCTTTCTTT.

The chain carries TRBV12-3 or TRBV12-4 and TRBJ2-7; 7 bases are a match to TRBD1. Losses at the gene ends were 5 bases for V and 12 bases for J; bases not matched to a gene: 10. The CDR3 is 12 amino acids. CDR3 sequence: CASSLRDSRRYF. In DNA form, the CDR3 reads TGTGCCAGCAGTCTCCGGGACAGCCGTCGGTACTTC.

V usage is TRBV2 and J usage is TRBJ1-1; weak D call: TRBD1 (6 bases). Trimming cost V 7 bases and J 0 bases, with 15 bases left between them. In germline, CDR1 is SNHLY, CDR2 FYNNEI. The CDR3 consists of 15 residues. The CDR3 loop is CASKEQGPLNTEAFF. In DNA form, the CDR3 reads TGTGCCAGCAAGGAACAGGGCCCACTGAACACTGAAGCTTTCTTT. The whole variable domain, remainder taken from reference TRBV2 and TRBJ1-1, is EPEVTQTPSHQVTQMGQEVILRCVPISNHLYFYWYRQILGQKVEFLVSFYNNEISEKSEIFDDQFSVERPDGSNFTLKIRSTKLEDSAMYFCASKEQGPLNTEAFFGQGTRLTVV.

This rearrangement joins TRBV6-5 to TRBJ1-1; tentative D call: TRBD1 (5 bases). V lost 7 bases to trimming and J lost 1 base, with 13 bases between them. Germline lookup yields CDR1 MNHEY and CDR2 SVGAGI. CDR3 size: 14 residues. CDR3 in DNA: TGTGCCAGCAATAAGGGGAGGGGGAACACTGAAGCTTTCTTT. It encodes CASNKGRGNTEAFF.